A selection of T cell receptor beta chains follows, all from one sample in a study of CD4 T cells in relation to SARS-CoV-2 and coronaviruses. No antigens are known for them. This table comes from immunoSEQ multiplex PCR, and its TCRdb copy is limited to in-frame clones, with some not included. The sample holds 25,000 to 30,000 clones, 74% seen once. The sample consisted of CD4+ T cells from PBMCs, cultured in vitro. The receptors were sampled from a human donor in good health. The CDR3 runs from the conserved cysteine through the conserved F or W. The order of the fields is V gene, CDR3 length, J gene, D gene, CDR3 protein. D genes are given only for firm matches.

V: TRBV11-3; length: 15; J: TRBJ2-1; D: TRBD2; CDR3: CASSLGLAGGGEQFF
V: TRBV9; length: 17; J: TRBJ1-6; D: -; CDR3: CASSVNSLWGKDSPLHF
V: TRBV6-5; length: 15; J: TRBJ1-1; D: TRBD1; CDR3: CASSLGQGANTEAFF
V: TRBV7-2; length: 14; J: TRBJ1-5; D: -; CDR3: CASSPDRANQPQHF
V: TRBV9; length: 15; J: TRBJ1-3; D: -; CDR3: CASSAEVGSGNTIYF
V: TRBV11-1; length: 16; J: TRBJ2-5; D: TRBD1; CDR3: CASSLLGTGPQETQYF
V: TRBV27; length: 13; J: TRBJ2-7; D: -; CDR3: CASSLSPGYEQYF
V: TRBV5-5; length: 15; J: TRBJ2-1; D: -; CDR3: CASSPLLGGQSGQFF
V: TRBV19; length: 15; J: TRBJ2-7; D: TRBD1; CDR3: CASSKSPRDSYEQYF
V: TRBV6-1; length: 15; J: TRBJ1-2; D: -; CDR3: CASSERPGRNDGYTF
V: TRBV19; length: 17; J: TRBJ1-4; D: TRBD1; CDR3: CASSTRDSPLSNEKLFF
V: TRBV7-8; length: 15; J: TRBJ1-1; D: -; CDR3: CASSLALGVNTEAFF
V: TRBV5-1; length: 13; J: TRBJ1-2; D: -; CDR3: CASSFPDSYGYTF
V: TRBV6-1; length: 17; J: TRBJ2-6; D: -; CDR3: CASSESFLGAGANVLTF
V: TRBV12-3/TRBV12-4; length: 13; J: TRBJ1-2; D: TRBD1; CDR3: CASSPTGNHGYTF
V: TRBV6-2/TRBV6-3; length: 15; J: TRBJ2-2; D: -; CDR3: CASSYSGVVTGELFF
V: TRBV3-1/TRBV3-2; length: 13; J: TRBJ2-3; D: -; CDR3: CASSPKAPGRGYF
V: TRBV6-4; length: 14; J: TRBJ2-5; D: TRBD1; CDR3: CASSVPRGQETQYF
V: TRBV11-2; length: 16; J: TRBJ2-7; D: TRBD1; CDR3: CASSSTPGQGPHEQYF
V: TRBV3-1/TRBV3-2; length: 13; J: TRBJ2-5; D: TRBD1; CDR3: CASSPLDRQTQYF
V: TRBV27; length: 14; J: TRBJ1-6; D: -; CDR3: CASKRSRETSPLHF
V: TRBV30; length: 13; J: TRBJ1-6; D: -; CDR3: CAWTTAVRSPLHF
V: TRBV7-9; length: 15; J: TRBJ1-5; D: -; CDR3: CASSLDGYSNQPQHF
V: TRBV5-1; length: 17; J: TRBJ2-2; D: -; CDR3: CASSPLPGTTNTGELFF
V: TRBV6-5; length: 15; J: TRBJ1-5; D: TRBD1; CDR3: CATLRDRYSNQPQHF
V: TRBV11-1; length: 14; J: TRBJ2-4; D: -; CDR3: CASSLARTENIQYF
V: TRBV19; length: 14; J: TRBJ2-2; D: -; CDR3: CASSIGRGTGELFF
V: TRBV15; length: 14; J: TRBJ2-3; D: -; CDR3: CATRLRSSTDTQYF
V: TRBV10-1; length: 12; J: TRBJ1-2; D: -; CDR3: CASRGRNYGYTF
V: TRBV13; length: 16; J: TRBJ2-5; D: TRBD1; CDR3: CASSLGGTGGEETQYF
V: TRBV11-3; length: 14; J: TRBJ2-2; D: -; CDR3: CASATGVVTGELFF
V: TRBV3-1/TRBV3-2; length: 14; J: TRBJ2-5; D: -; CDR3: CASSRRGQQETQYF
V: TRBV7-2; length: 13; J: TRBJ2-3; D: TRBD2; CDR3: CASSMGLADTQYF
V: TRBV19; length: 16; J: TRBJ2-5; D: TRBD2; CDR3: CASSIGAGTRGETQYF
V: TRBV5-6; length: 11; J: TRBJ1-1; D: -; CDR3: CASSLRTEAFF
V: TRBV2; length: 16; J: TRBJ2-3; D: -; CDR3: CASARAGLGATDTQYF
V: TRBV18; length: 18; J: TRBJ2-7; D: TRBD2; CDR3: CASSQYTGLAGVRYEQYF
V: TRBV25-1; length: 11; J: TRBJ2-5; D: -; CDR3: CASSERTTQYF
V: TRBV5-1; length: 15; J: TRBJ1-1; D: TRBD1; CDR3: CASSLRTGDSTEAFF
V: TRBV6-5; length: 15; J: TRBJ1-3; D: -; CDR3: CASSPGTGTGNTIYF